This T cell receptor (beta chain) was retrieved from a study of sequential checkpoint blockade in melanoma. This clone came up a few times. Treatment reported: randomized to nivolumab then ipilimumab (arm A) or the reverse (arm B). Patients had received no earlier DNA-damaging chemotherapy. Generated by immunoSEQ multiplex PCR, the TCRdb table keeps only in-frame clones and is missing some. The sample includes approximately 4,500 clones, about 22% seen only once; the top ten take 4%. CDR1 and CDR2 from the germline V gene are SGHNT and YENEEA. V dropped 8 bases and J dropped 4; count of bases not matched to a gene: 5. The CDR3 length is 14 residues.

This chain connects TRBV11-3 to TRBJ2-7; 13 positions match TRBD2. The clonotype was recovered from a human donor with melanoma. The sample in question was tumor tissue (inferred from file names), obtained from a patient given nivolumab and ipilimumab in sequence. The CDR3 nucleotides are TGTGCCAGCGGACCGGGACTAGCGGGATACGAGCAGTACTTC. Its translation: CASGPGLAGYEQYF.